This T cell receptor beta chain appears in the sequencing data of a study of blood T cells in healthy people across ages. Per the germline V gene, CDR1 is SGHAT and CDR2 is FQNNGV. The CDR3 length is 18 residues. Losses at the gene ends were 1 base for V and 0 bases for J; bases not matched to a gene: 7. Together with a sample-barcoded 5' primer, a J-beta primer mix was included in a second PCR lasting about 6 to 11 cycles. Per-sample output comprised a minimum of 2.5 million paired-end reads containing CDR3. TCRdb ran MiXCR on the 5' RACE reads and lists one entry per CDR3 protein. The table lists around 1,000,000 distinct CDR3 sequences, around 25% of them singletons. This same sample was also part of a study on T cells of mothers and their children.

The gene calls are TRBV11-2 and TRBJ2-1; TRBD2 matches 9 bases. This TCR derives from a girl aged 2 to 10 in good health. The sample comprised blood. CDR3 in DNA: TGTGCCAGCAGCTTAGTGGGGGGACTAGCTATCTCCTACAATGAGCAGTTCTTC. Amino acid sequence: CASSLVGGLAISYNEQFF.